This paragraph reports one T cell receptor beta chain. The sample comes from a study of blood T cell repertoires in COVID-19. Overall study: Italy, Spain and the United States were the sources of the convalescent and acute COVID-19 samples. T cells, B-cell-depleted T cells, or PBMCs supplied cDNA or gDNA.

In the authors' methods: The authors estimated nucleated cell counts from reference gene primer amplification. Assay: immunoSEQ multiplex PCR; the TCRdb copy retains only in-frame clones and omits some. D and trimming come from the DNA, and the V and J calls and clone size come from that table. In the table there are about 120,000 clones, 65% to 90% of which are singletons. The V and J ends lost 0 bases and 7 bases respectively, with 7 bases between them. The CDR3 spans 13 residues. From germline, CDR1 is MNHNS and CDR2 SASEGT. The source is a human donor in a cohort sampled during active COVID-19. Sequencing used peripheral blood. This chain uses TRBV6-1 with TRBJ1-5; no clear D gene. As DNA, the CDR3 is TGTGCCAGCAGTGAAGCTGGGGAGCAGCCCCAGCATTTT. It translates to CASSEAGEQPQHF.